The 30 T cell receptor beta chains listed next were all sequenced from one sample in a study of blood T cell repertoires in COVID-19. Data came from immunoSEQ multiplex PCR; TCRdb stores just in-frame clones and leaves some out. Among roughly 200,000 clones listed, around 80% were seen once. Sequenced input: peripheral blood. These receptors all stem from a human donor in a cohort sampled during active COVID-19.

The chain has TRBV5-1 and TRBJ2-7, with 7 nucleotides matching TRBD1. The CDR3 totals 13 residues. After removal of 4 bases from V and 6 bases from J, the junction contained 7 bases not matched to a gene. The germline V gene has CDR1 SGHRS and CDR2 YFSETQ. This chain's CDR3 is CASSTMGQLEQYF. Written as DNA, the CDR3 is TGCGCCAGCAGCACCATGGGACAGCTCGAGCAGTACTTC. Using reference TRBV5-1 and TRBJ2-7 for the parts outside the CDR3, the full variable domain is KAGVTQTPRYLIKTRGQQVTLSCSPISGHRSVSWYQQTPGQGLQFLFEYFSETQRNKGNFPGRFSGRQFSNSRSEMNVSTLELGDSALYLCASSTMGQLEQYFGPGTRLTVT.

This chain joins TRBV29-1 and TRBJ2-3; 10 bases line up with TRBD2. Germline V gene lookup returns CDR1 SQVTM and CDR2 ANQGSEA. The CDR3 is made up of 16 amino acids. The trim removed 6 bases at V and 2 bases at J, leaving 11 bases unmatched. CDR3 in amino acids: CSVPLSLAGLTDTQYF. The CDR3 coding sequence is TGCAGCGTGCCTCTTTCACTAGCGGGGCTCACAGATACGCAGTATTTT.

This clone was seen once. This chain links TRBV27 with TRBJ1-1; D is unresolved. There are 14 residues in the CDR3. The germline V gene has CDR1 MNHEY and CDR2 SMNVEV (reference sequence). The V gene lost 5 bases and the J gene lost 2 bases, with 12 bases spanning the gap. The CDR3 is CASSTLRGNTEAFF. The CDR3 DNA reads as TGTGCCAGCAGTACTTTACGGGGTAACACTGAAGCTTTCTTT.

V is TRBV6-4 and J is TRBJ2-1; 7 bases line up with TRBD2. Trimming removed 4 bases from V and 3 bases from J; junction bases left unmatched: 6. The CDR3 covers 15 residues. Germline V lookup: CDR1 MRHNA, CDR2 SNTAGT. The CDR3 sequence is CASSASGAFYNEQFF. CDR3 in DNA: TGTGCCAGCAGTGCAAGCGGGGCCTTCTACAATGAGCAGTTCTTC.

This rearrangement joins TRBV4-1 to TRBJ2-4, with 10 bases fitting TRBD2. Germline V gene sequence: CDR1 MGHRA, CDR2 YSYEKL. The V segment lost 1 base and the J segment 0 bases; nucleotides outside the gene matches: 6. The CDR3 totals 18 residues. The DNA of the CDR3 is TGCGCCAGCAGCCAAGGTCGTAGCGGGGGGTTAGCCAAAAACATTCAGTACTTC. It codes for CASSQGRSGGLAKNIQYF.

The CDR3 loop reads CSVEEGTTTYEQYF. The DNA for the CDR3 is TGCAGCGTTGAAGAGGGGACTACAACCTACGAGCAGTACTTC. V is TRBV29-1 and J is TRBJ2-7, with 7 bases matching TRBD2. Germline V gene data show CDR1 as SQVTM and CDR2 as ANQGSEA. V trimming: 0 bases; J trimming: 2 bases; junction bases outside the gene matches: 4. The CDR3 covers 14 residues.

The J gene is TRBJ2-6, the V gene TRBV10-3, with 8 bases matching TRBD2. V shed 2 bases, J shed 0 bases, and the junction held 3 bases outside the gene matches. Per the germline V gene, CDR1 is ENHRY and CDR2 is SYGVKD. The CDR3 runs 17 residues. The CDR3, as DNA: TGTGCCATCAGTGAGGTGGCGGGGGGCTCTGGGGCCAACGTCCTGACTTTC. Translated: CAISEVAGGSGANVLTF.

The CDR3 protein is CASSTASGGLLINNEQFF. DNA for the CDR3: TGCGCCAGCAGCACAGCTAGCGGGGGGCTTCTAATAAACAATGAGCAGTTCTTC. The V and J genes are TRBV5-1 and TRBJ2-1; 11 bases fit TRBD2. The ends lost 4 bases at V and 5 bases at J; junction bases unmatched: 14. The CDR3 contains 18 residues. Germline-derived CDR1 and CDR2 are SGHRS and YFSETQ.

The rearrangement uses TRBV4-1 and TRBJ2-3, with D maybe TRBD1 (5 bases). The CDR3 sequence is 15 residues long. V shed 1 base and J shed 0 bases, with 8 bases lying between them. Germline CDR1 is MGHRA and CDR2 is YSYEKL. The CDR3 region is CASSQGGYSTDTQYF. CDR3 DNA sequence: TGCGCCAGCAGCCAAGGGGGCTATAGCACAGATACGCAGTATTTT.

This clone was detected only a few times. The rearrangement joins TRBV19 to TRBJ2-7; possibly TRBD2 for D (6 bases). V lost 9 bases to trimming and J lost 4 bases, with 13 bases between them. The CDR3 length is 12 residues. Germline V gene data show CDR1 as LNHDA and CDR2 as SQIVND (reference sequence). The CDR3 loop reads CARVGTSYEQYV. DNA for the CDR3: TGTGCCAGAGTAGGGACTTCATACGAGCAGTACGTC.

This sequence joins TRBV5-1 and TRBJ2-7, with 10 bases lining up with TRBD2. With 4 bases clipped from V and 3 bases from J, the junction kept 4 bases outside the gene matches. This CDR3 has 14 amino acids. Germline V gene data show CDR1 as SGHRS and CDR2 as YFSETQ. The DNA of the CDR3 is TGCGCCAGCAGCGGGCCTAGCGGGAGCTACGAGCAGTACTTC. It yields the protein CASSGPSGSYEQYF.

The genes are TRBV28 and TRBJ1-6; D is possibly TRBD1 (5 bases). Germline V gene data show CDR1 as MDHEN and CDR2 as SYDVKM. V lost 6 bases and J lost 10, with 10 bases in between. CDR3 size: 12 residues. CDR3 loop: CASSSGFSPLHF. For the CDR3, the DNA is TGTGCCAGCAGCTCAGGGTTCTCACCCCTCCACTTT.

This sequence joins TRBV10-2 and TRBJ2-7; TRBD2 agrees at 10 bases. The CDR3 contains 15 residues. The germline V gene encodes CDR1 WSHSY and CDR2 SAAADI. The V and J ends lost 7 bases and 7 bases, in that order; junction bases with no gene match: 13. For the CDR3, the DNA is TGCGCCAGCAACAACGGGCTAGCGGGAGTCAGTGAGCAGTACTTC. It specifies CASNNGLAGVSEQYF.

A single count supports this clone. This chain uses TRBV11-1 with TRBJ2-5; D is unresolved. There are 14 residues in the CDR3. Trimming stripped 2 bases from V and 0 bases from J, with 7 bases between. Germline loops: CDR1 SGHAT, CDR2 FQDESV (reference sequence). CDR3 sequence reads: CASSLFVDQETQYF. The CDR3 DNA follows: TGTGCCAGCAGCTTATTTGTCGACCAAGAGACCCAGTACTTC.

This sequence joins TRBV5-1 and TRBJ1-2, with 9 bases matching TRBD1. This CDR3 comprises 14 residues. Unmatched junction bases numbered 7, after V lost 4 bases and J lost 6 bases. Looked up from germline, CDR1 is SGHRS and CDR2 is YFSETQ. CDR3 nucleotides: TGCGCCAGCAGCAGGGGACAGGGACGGGATGGCTACACCTTC. Translating gives CASSRGQGRDGYTF.

The rearrangement links TRBV7-9 to TRBJ2-3, with 8 bases lining up with TRBD1. The germline V gene encodes CDR1 SEHNR and CDR2 FQNEAQ (reference sequence). Trimming at V came to 0 bases and at J to 7 bases, leaving 9 bases not matched to a gene. This CDR3 has 16 residues. The CDR3, as DNA: TGTGCCAGCAGCTTAGCGCTGGGACAGGAGGCTTATACGCAGTATTTT. Its protein product is CASSLALGQEAYTQYF.

DNA for the CDR3: TGTGCCAGCAGCCCGGACAGGTGGGCCGTCTATGGCTACACCTTC. Translating gives CASSPDRWAVYGYTF. This chain uses TRBV5-5 with TRBJ1-2; the match to TRBD1 covers 7 bases. Germline-derived CDR1 and CDR2 are SGHKS and YYEKEE (reference sequence). With V trimmed by 4 bases and J by 4 bases, 10 bases remained unmatched. CDR3 size: 15 residues.

V usage is TRBV2 and J usage is TRBJ2-3, with a tentative D call TRBD2 (6 bases). Trimming took off 2 bases at V and 4 bases at J, with 10 bases between the two ends. The germline gives CDR1 SNHLY, CDR2 FYNNEI. The CDR3 length is 14 residues. Here the CDR3 reads CASSEYSSADTQYF. CDR3 in DNA: TGTGCCAGCAGTGAATATTCTAGCGCAGATACGCAGTATTTT.

V gene TRBV7-9 combines with J gene TRBJ1-1, with 7 nucleotides matching TRBD1. CDR1 and CDR2 (germline): SEHNR, FQNEAQ (reference sequence). The CDR3 is 16 amino acids. Trimming removed 6 bases from V and 0 bases from J; junction bases left unmatched: 10. The CDR3 is CASRPGTENVNTEAFF. Written as DNA, the CDR3 is TGTGCCAGCAGACCAGGGACAGAGAACGTGAACACTGAAGCTTTCTTT.

Only one count was recorded for this clone. The chain joins TRBV27 to TRBJ1-3; D unclear. The V and J ends lost 5 bases and 0 bases respectively, with 5 bases between them. The CDR3 is 13 amino acids. Germline CDR1 is MNHEY and CDR2 is SMNVEV (reference sequence). The CDR3 sequence: CASSPTSGNTIYF. For the CDR3, the DNA is TGTGCCAGCAGTCCTACCTCTGGAAACACCATATATTTT.

This clone occurred once. The chain links TRBV6-5 to TRBJ1-2, with 8 bases matching TRBD1. Germline CDR1 is MNHEY and CDR2 is SVGAGI. V shed 6 bases and J 3 bases; nucleotides not matched to a gene: 0. This CDR3 comprises 12 residues. CDR3 DNA: TGTGCCAGCAGGACAGGGGACTATGGCTACACCTTC. It yields the protein CASRTGDYGYTF.

This chain uses TRBV9 with TRBJ2-2; D might be TRBD1 (5 bases). The CDR3 has 14 residues. V shed 3 bases and J shed 2 bases, with 8 bases lying between them. Germline assignment: CDR1 SGDLS and CDR2 YYNGEE. The CDR3 bases are TGTGCCAGCAGCGGGACACCTAACACCGGGGAGCTGTTTTTT. Its translation: CASSGTPNTGELFF.

The rearrangement joins TRBV19 to TRBJ2-6; 8 positions match TRBD1. CDR3 length: 16 amino acids. V trimming: 4 bases; J trimming: 4 bases; junction bases outside the gene matches: 6. In germline, CDR1 is LNHDA, CDR2 SQIVND (reference sequence). CDR3 residues: CASSTQGAAGANVLTF. The DNA of the CDR3 is TGTGCCAGTAGTACGCAGGGGGCGGCAGGGGCCAACGTCCTGACTTTC. Variable domain in full (rest from reference TRBV19 and TRBJ2-6): DGGITQSPKYLFRKEGQNVTLSCEQNLNHDAMYWYRQDPGQGLRLIYYSQIVNDFQKGDIAEGYSVSREKKESFPLTVTSAQKNPTAFYLCASSTQGAAGANVLTFGAGSRLTVL.

In its sample, this clone was seen once. This chain connects TRBV28 to TRBJ2-7, with TRBD2 identical over 11 bases. The junction had 7 bases not matched to a gene; V was cut back by 6 bases and J by 3 bases. Germline loops: CDR1 MDHEN, CDR2 SYDVKM. The CDR3 runs to 15 residues. CDR3 protein: CASSPTLAGVYEQYF. The CDR3 DNA follows: TGTGCCAGCAGCCCAACACTAGCGGGAGTCTACGAGCAGTACTTC. The variable domain in full, completed from reference TRBV28 and TRBJ2-7, reads DVKVTQSSRYLVKRTGEKVFLECVQDMDHENMFWYRQDPGLGLRLIYFSYDVKMKEKGDIPEGYSVSREKKERFSLILESASTNQTSMYLCASSPTLAGVYEQYFGPGTRLTVT.

The CDR3 protein is CASSLGRGLSETQYF. In nucleotides, the CDR3 is TGTGCCAGCAGCTTAGGGCGGGGGCTATCCGAGACCCAGTACTTC. The chain is built from TRBV11-3 and TRBJ2-5, with D tentatively TRBD2 (7 bases). The CDR3 is made up of 15 amino acids. Germline assignment: CDR1 SGHNT and CDR2 YENEEA. V was cut by 1 base and J by 5 bases, with 14 bases left in between.

The chain uses TRBV25-1 and TRBJ2-4; a possible D gene is TRBD1 (6 bases). The V end was cut by 10 bases, the J end by 6 bases, with 16 bases between. The CDR3 sequence is 13 residues long. Per the germline V gene, CDR1 is MGHDK and CDR2 is SYGVNS. The CDR3 DNA is TGTGCCACCAAACCGACAGGAGTAAACATTCAGTACTTC. Its protein product is CATKPTGVNIQYF.

V and J are TRBV3-1 (or the pseudogene TRBV3-2) and TRBJ2-2; the match to TRBD1 covers 7 bases. Germline-derived CDR1 and CDR2 are LGHDT and YNNKEL (reference sequence). The CDR3 extends over 14 amino acids. The junction had 2 bases not matched to a gene; V was cut back by 7 bases and J by 0 bases. CDR3 protein: CASTTGTNTGELFF. The DNA of the CDR3 is TGTGCCAGCACGACAGGGACGAACACCGGGGAGCTGTTTTTT.

This clone was counted a few times. DNA of the CDR3: TGTGCCAGCAGCCGGAATGGGGCAGATAATCAGCCCCAGCATTTT. This sequence encodes CASSRNGADNQPQHF. V and J are TRBV5-5 and TRBJ1-5; D perhaps matches TRBD1 (5 bases). The germline CDR1 and CDR2 sequences are SGHKS and YYEKEE (reference sequence). This CDR3 has 15 amino acids. Between the trimmed V and J ends, which lost 4 bases and 4 bases, there was a span of 15 bases.

This chain links TRBV3-1 (or the pseudogene TRBV3-2) with TRBJ1-6; D perhaps matches TRBD1 (6 bases). The CDR3 runs to 16 residues. Germline V gene lookup returns CDR1 LGHDT and CDR2 YNNKEL (reference sequence). V gave up 4 bases and J gave up 10 bases, with 20 bases separating them. This CDR3 reads CASSLNWGGARSPLHF. The CDR3 nucleotides read TGTGCCAGCAGCCTTAATTGGGGGGGGGCTCGGTCACCCCTCCACTTT.

The chain combines TRBV3-1 (or the pseudogene TRBV3-2) with TRBJ1-4; D perhaps matches TRBD1 (5 bases). The germline V gene has CDR1 LGHDT and CDR2 YNNKEL (reference sequence). There are 14 residues in the CDR3. V was clipped by 1 base and J by 5 bases, with 8 bases between them. For the CDR3, the DNA is TGTGCCAGCAGCCAAGGACAGAAAAATGAAAAACTGTTTTTT. Protein: CASSQGQKNEKLFF.